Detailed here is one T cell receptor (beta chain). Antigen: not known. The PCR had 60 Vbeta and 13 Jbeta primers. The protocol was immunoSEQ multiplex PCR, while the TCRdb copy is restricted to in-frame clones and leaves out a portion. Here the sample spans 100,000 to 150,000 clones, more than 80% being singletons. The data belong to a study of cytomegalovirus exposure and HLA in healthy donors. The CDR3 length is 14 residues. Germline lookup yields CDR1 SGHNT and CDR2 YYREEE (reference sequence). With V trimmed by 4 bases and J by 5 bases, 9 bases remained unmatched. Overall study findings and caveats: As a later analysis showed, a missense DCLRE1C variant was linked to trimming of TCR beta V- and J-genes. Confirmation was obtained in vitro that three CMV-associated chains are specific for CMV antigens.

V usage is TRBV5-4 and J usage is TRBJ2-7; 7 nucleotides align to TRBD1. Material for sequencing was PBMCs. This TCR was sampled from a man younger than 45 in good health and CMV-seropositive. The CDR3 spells CASSPLQGTHEQYF. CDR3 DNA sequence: TGTGCCAGCAGCCCCCTACAGGGGACGCACGAGCAGTACTTC.